This TCR beta chain comes out of a study of blood T cell repertoires in COVID-19. The protocol was immunoSEQ multiplex PCR, while the TCRdb copy is restricted to in-frame clones and leaves out a portion. Altogether 97,000 or so clones are present, approximately 81% being singletons, with the ten largest covering around 4%. Trimming took 5 bases from V and 4 from J; bases not matched to a gene: 11. The CDR3 has 16 amino acids. Germline CDR1 SEHNR, CDR2 FQNEAQ (reference sequence). The specimen was peripheral blood. The chain combines TRBV7-9 with TRBJ1-2, with 9 bases identical to TRBD1. The TCR comes from a man aged 55 to 70 with acute or convalescent COVID-19. CDR3 nucleotides: TGTGCCAGCAGCCAAGATGGGGACAGGGCCTTCTATGGCTACACCTTC. Encoded protein: CASSQDGDRAFYGYTF.